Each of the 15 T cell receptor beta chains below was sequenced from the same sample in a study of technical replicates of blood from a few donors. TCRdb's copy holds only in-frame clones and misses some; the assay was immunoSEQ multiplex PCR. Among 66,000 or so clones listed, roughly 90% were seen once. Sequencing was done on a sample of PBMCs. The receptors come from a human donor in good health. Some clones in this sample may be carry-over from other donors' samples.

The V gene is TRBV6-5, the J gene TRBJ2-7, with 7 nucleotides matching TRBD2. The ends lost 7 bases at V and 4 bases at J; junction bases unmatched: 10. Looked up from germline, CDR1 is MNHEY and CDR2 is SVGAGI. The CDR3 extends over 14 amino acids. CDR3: CASTRTGRQYEQYF. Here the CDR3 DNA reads TGTGCCAGCACCCGGACCGGGAGGCAGTACGAGCAGTACTTC.

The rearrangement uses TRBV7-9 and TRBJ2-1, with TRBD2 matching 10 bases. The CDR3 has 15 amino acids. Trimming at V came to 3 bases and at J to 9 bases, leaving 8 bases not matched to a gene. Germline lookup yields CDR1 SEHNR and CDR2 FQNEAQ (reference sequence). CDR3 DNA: TGTGCCAGCAGCTTGTGGCTAGCGGGAGATGGTGAGCAGTTCTTC. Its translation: CASSLWLAGDGEQFF.

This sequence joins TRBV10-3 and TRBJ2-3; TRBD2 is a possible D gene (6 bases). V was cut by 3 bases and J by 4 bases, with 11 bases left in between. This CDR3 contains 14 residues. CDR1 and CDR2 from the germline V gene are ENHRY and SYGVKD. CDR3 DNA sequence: TGTGCCATCAGTGACGGGAGCCAGGCAGATACGCAGTATTTT. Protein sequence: CAISDGSQADTQYF.

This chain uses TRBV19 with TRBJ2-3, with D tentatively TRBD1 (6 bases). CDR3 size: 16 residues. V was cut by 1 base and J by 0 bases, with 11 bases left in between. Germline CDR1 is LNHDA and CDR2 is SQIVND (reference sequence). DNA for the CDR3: TGTGCCAGTAGTATAGCAACGAGGGGGAGCACAGATACGCAGTATTTT. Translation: CASSIATRGSTDTQYF.

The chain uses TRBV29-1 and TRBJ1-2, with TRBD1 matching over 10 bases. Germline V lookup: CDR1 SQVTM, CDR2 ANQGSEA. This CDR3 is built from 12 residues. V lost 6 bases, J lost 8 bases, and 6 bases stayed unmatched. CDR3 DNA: TGCAGCGTCGAGGACAGGGGGTGGGGCTACACCTTC. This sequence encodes CSVEDRGWGYTF.

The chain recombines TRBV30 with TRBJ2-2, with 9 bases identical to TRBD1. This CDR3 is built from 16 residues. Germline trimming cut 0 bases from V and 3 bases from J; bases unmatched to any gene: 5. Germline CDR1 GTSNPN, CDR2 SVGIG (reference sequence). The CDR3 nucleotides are TGTGCCTGGAGTGTAAAGGACAGGGGTTACACCGGGGAGCTGTTTTTT. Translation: CAWSVKDRGYTGELFF.

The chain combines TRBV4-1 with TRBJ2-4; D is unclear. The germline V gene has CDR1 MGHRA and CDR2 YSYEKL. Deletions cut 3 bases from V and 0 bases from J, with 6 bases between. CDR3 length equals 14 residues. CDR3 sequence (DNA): TGCGCCAGCAGCCACCCCTTAGCCAAAAACATTCAGTACTTC. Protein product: CASSHPLAKNIQYF.

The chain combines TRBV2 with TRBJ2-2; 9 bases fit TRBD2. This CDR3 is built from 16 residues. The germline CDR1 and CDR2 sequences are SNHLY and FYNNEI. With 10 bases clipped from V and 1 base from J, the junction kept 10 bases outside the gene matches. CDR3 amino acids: CATYVASGKNTGELFF. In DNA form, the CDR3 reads TGTGCCACTTACGTCGCTAGCGGGAAGAACACCGGGGAGCTGTTTTTT.

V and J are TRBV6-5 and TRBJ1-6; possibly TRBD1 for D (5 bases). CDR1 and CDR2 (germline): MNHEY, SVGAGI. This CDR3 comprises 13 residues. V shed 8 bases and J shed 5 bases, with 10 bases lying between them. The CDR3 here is CASGGTHNSPLHF. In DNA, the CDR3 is TGTGCCAGCGGGGGGACCCATAATTCACCCCTCCACTTT.

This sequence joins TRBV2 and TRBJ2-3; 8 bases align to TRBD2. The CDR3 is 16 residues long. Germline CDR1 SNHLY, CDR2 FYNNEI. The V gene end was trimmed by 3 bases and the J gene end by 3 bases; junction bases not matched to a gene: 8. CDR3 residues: CASSDGGGRSTDTQYF. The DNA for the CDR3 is TGTGCCAGCAGTGATGGTGGCGGGAGGAGTACAGATACGCAGTATTTT.

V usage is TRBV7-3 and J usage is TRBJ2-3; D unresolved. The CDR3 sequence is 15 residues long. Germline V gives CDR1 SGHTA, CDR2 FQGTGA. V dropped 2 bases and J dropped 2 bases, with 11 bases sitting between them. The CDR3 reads CASSLYGLVTDTQYF. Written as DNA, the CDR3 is TGTGCCAGCAGCTTATATGGGCTCGTCACAGATACGCAGTATTTT. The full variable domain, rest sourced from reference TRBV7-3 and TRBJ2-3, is GAGVSQTPSNKVTEKGKYVELRCDPISGHTALYWYRQSLGQGPEFLIYFQGTGAADDSGLPNDRFFAVRPEGSVSTLKIQRTERGDSAVYLCASSLYGLVTDTQYFGPGTRLTVL.

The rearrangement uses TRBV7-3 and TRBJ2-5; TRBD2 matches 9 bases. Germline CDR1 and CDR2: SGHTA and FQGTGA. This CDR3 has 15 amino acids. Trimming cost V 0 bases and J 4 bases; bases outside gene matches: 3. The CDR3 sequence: CASSLTGTSRETQYF. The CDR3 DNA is TGTGCCAGCAGCTTAACTGGGACTAGCAGAGAGACCCAGTACTTC.

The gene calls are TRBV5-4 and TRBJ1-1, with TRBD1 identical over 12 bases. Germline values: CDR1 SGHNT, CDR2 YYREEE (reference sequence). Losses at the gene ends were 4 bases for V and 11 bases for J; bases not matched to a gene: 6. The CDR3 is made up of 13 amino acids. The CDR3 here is CASSAGQGAFAFF. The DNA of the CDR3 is TGTGCCAGCAGCGCGGGACAGGGGGCTTTCGCTTTCTTT.

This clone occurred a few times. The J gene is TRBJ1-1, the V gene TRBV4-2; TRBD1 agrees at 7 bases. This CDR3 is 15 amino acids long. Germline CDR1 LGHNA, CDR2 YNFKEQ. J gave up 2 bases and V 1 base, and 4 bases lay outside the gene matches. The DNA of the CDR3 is TGTGCCAGCAGCCAAGCGGGGACAGCCAACACTGAAGCTTTCTTT. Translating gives CASSQAGTANTEAFF.

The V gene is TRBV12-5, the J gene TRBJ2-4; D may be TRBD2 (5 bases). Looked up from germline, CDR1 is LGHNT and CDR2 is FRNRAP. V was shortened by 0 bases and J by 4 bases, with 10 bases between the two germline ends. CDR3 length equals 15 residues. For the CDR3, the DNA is TGTGCTAGTGGTTTGGTACACGGGGATAAAAACATTCAGTACTTC. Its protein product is CASGLVHGDKNIQYF.